The 25 T cell receptor beta chains in this list originate from one sample, sequenced in a study of sequential checkpoint blockade in melanoma. Treatment specified: randomized to nivolumab then ipilimumab (arm A) or the reverse (arm B). Sequencing was performed with immunoSEQ multiplex PCR; in TCRdb, only in-frame clones are kept and a portion is missing. This table has 17,000 or so clones, 65% to 75% appearing once. The sample here was CD8+ T cells sorted from blood (inferred from file names), taken from a patient given nivolumab and ipilimumab in sequence. The source is a human donor with melanoma.

This clone qualifies as medium-sized. The rearrangement links TRBV7-2 to TRBJ2-1; 12 bases line up with TRBD1. This CDR3 is 17 amino acids long. The V gene's germline CDR1 is SGHTA and CDR2 FQGNSA. V was pared by 0 bases and J by 6 bases, with 6 bases of the junction left unmatched. CDR3 nucleotide sequence: TGTGCCAGCAGCTTAGCGATTGGGACAGGGGGCCGCAATGAGCAGTTCTTC. Translation gives CASSLAIGTGGRNEQFF.

This chain uses TRBV29-1 with TRBJ2-6; 11 bases line up with TRBD1. From germline, CDR1 is SQVTM and CDR2 ANQGSEA. Trimming removed 6 bases from V and 0 bases from J; junction bases left unmatched: 16. The CDR3 is made up of 20 amino acids. The CDR3 bases are TGCAGCGTATTATATATGTCGGTCGGACAGGGGGCCTCTGGGGCCAACGTCCTGACTTTC. It encodes CSVLYMSVGQGASGANVLTF. The full variable domain, with the rest looked up from reference TRBV29-1 and TRBJ2-6, is SAVISQKPSRDICQRGTSLTIQCQVDSQVTMMFWYRQQPGQSLTLIATANQGSEATYESGFVIDKFPISRPNLTFSTLTVSNMSPEDSSIYLCSVLYMSVGQGASGANVLTFGAGSRLTVL.

In this sample, this clone turned up once. The rearrangement links TRBV30 to TRBJ1-2; 12 bases map to TRBD1. The V gene end was trimmed by 5 bases and the J gene end by 3 bases; junction bases not matched to a gene: 4. The CDR3 has 14 amino acids. Germline CDR1 reads GTSNPN; CDR2 reads SVGIG (reference sequence). The CDR3 here is CAWAGTGGDYGYTF. CDR3 coding DNA: TGTGCCTGGGCCGGGACAGGGGGCGACTATGGCTACACCTTC.

The chain uses TRBV7-2 and TRBJ2-7; possible D gene TRBD1, 6 bases. CDR1 and CDR2 (germline): SGHTA, FQGNSA. The CDR3 is 14 residues long. V was pared by 2 bases and J by 5 bases, with 13 bases between. CDR3: CASSLTTGRNEQYF. The CDR3 coding sequence is TGTGCCAGCAGCTTAACGACAGGACGGAACGAGCAGTACTTC.

This rearrangement joins TRBV7-8 to TRBJ1-2; no reliable D call. The CDR3 runs 14 residues. Trimming took 5 bases from V and 5 from J, leaving 15 bases between them. Germline CDR1 reads SGHVS; CDR2 reads FQNEAQ. The CDR3 nucleotides are TGTGCCAGCAGCCCCTGGGGTGAGGGTTATGGCTACACCTTC. Translating it yields CASSPWGEGYGYTF.

This clone was counted only a few times. The rearrangement joins TRBV28 to TRBJ1-3; weak D call: TRBD1 (6 bases). From germline, CDR1 is MDHEN and CDR2 SYDVKM. The CDR3 covers 16 residues. V gave up 2 bases and J gave up 2 bases, with 13 bases separating them. Here the CDR3 reads CASSLGGRGTGNTIYF. The CDR3 DNA sequence: TGTGCCAGCAGTTTAGGAGGCAGGGGCACTGGAAACACCATATATTTT.

The chain joins TRBV9 to TRBJ1-1; TRBD1 matches 8 bases. Germline CDR1 SGDLS, CDR2 YYNGEE. The CDR3 runs 16 residues. Trimming cost V 5 bases and J 7 bases; bases outside gene matches: 16. The CDR3 DNA follows: TGTGCCAGCAGGAGATATTCCGGACAGGGTCACGATGAAGCTTTCTTT. Amino acids: CASRRYSGQGHDEAFF.

The sample holds a few counts of this clone. The gene calls are TRBV7-8 and TRBJ2-7; 7 bases line up with TRBD1. V shed 5 bases, J shed 12 bases, and the junction held 10 bases outside the gene matches. The CDR3 extends over 12 amino acids. Germline V gene lookup returns CDR1 SGHVS and CDR2 FQNEAQ. CDR3 bases: TGTGCCAGCAGCCAGGGGGTACAAGGGGGGTACTTC. This codes for CASSQGVQGGYF. Looking up the rest from reference TRBV7-8 and TRBJ2-7 gives the full variable domain: GAGVSQSPRYKVAKRGQDVALRCDPISGHVSLFWYQQALGQGPEFLTYFQNEAQLDKSGLPSDRFFAERPEGSVSTLKIQRTQQEDSAVYLCASSQGVQGGYFGPGTRLTVT.

V and J are TRBV4-2 and TRBJ2-7, with 11 bases aligning to TRBD1. Per germline, CDR1 LGHNA and CDR2 YNFKEQ. The CDR3 sequence is 16 residues long. V shed 4 bases, J shed 3 bases, and the junction held 8 bases outside the gene matches. In DNA, the CDR3 is TGTGCCAGCAGCCCCATAACCGGGACAGGGGGCTACGAGCAGTACTTC. Amino acids: CASSPITGTGGYEQYF.

The chain has TRBV5-1 and TRBJ1-6; 7 bases line up with TRBD1. Germline V CDR1 and CDR2: SGHRS, YFSETQ. V trimming: 4 bases; J trimming: 5 bases; junction bases outside the gene matches: 6. This CDR3 contains 15 residues. CDR3 amino acids: CASSAWGTDNSPLHF. In DNA form, the CDR3 reads TGCGCCAGCAGCGCCTGGGGGACAGATAATTCACCCCTCCACTTT.

CDR3 loop: CASSGDGTGRSTDTQYF. In nucleotides, the CDR3 is TGTGCCAGCAGTGGGGACGGGACGGGGAGGAGCACAGATACGCAGTATTTT. The rearrangement links TRBV2 to TRBJ2-3; D might be TRBD2 (6 bases). Deletions cut 4 bases from V and 0 bases from J, with 17 bases between. Germline CDR1 reads SNHLY; CDR2 reads FYNNEI. The CDR3 consists of 17 residues.

Relative to its sample, this clone is medium-sized (0.01 to 0.1%). V is TRBV2 and J is TRBJ1-1; tentatively, D is TRBD1 (5 bases). The CDR3 consists of 15 residues. V was clipped by 6 bases and J by 1 base, with 15 bases between them. Germline CDR1 and CDR2: SNHLY and FYNNEI. CDR3 loop: CASSFGAGGNTEAFF. The CDR3 DNA is TGTGCCAGCAGCTTTGGGGCGGGGGGGAACACTGAAGCTTTCTTT.

The CDR3, as DNA: TGTGCCAGCAGTTACTCTCCCAACAGGAATAAATACGAGCAGTACTTC. It yields the protein CASSYSPNRNKYEQYF. The V gene is TRBV6-5, the J gene TRBJ2-7; perhaps TRBD1 as D (5 bases). Trimming shortened V by 0 bases and J by 4 bases, and 16 bases separated the two germline ends. The CDR3 loop spans 16 amino acids. CDR1 and CDR2 (germline): MNHEY, SVGAGI.

This clone has only one observation. The chain is built from TRBV7-9 and TRBJ1-2, with D possibly being TRBD1 (6 bases). Per the germline V gene, CDR1 is SEHNR and CDR2 is FQNEAQ (reference sequence). CDR3 length equals 16 residues. With 5 bases removed from V and 1 base from J, the gap between germline ends came to 17 bases. Written as DNA, the CDR3 is TGTGCCAGCAGCCAACTACGGACAGAGTTTAACTATGGCTACACCTTC. Its translation is CASSQLRTEFNYGYTF.

This rearrangement joins TRBV7-7 to TRBJ2-1, with 14 bases identical to TRBD2. This CDR3 has 15 residues. After removal of 5 bases from V and 7 bases from J, the junction contained 4 bases not matched to a gene. Germline CDR1 is SSHAT and CDR2 is FNYEAQ (reference sequence). DNA of the CDR3: TGTGCCAGCAGCCTCGGGACTAGCGGGAGTAATGAGCAGTTCTTC. It encodes CASSLGTSGSNEQFF.

The CDR3 reads CAWSVWGGETQYF. CDR3 bases: TGTGCCTGGAGTGTATGGGGGGGGGAGACCCAGTACTTC. This chain connects TRBV30 to TRBJ2-5; 7 bases are a match to TRBD2. With 0 bases clipped from V and 5 bases from J, the junction kept 3 bases outside the gene matches. CDR1 and CDR2 (germline): GTSNPN, SVGIG (reference sequence). The CDR3 is 13 amino acids.

This rearrangement joins TRBV18 to TRBJ1-2, with D perhaps TRBD1 (6 bases). Trimming took 3 bases from V and 1 from J, leaving 18 bases between them. CDR3 length equals 17 residues. Germline V gives CDR1 KGHSH, CDR2 LQKENI. The CDR3 here is CASSPYGQKQINYGYTF. Written as DNA, the CDR3 is TGTGCCAGCTCACCTTATGGACAGAAACAAATTAACTATGGCTACACCTTC.

This chain joins TRBV7-9 and TRBJ1-2; tentative D call: TRBD1 (5 bases). The CDR3 contains 12 residues. V lost 8 bases and J lost 2, with 9 bases in between. Germline-derived CDR1 and CDR2 are SEHNR and FQNEAQ (reference sequence). The CDR3 reads CASRQGNYGYTF. The CDR3 DNA reads as TGTGCCAGCCGCCAGGGAAACTATGGCTACACCTTC. Complete variable domain (other parts from reference TRBV7-9 and TRBJ1-2): DTGVSQNPRHKITKRGQNVTFRCDPISEHNRLYWYRQTLGQGPEFLTYFQNEAQLEKSRLLSDRFSAERPKGSFSTLEIQRTEQGDSAMYLCASRQGNYGYTFGSGTRLTVV.

V is TRBV5-1 and J is TRBJ2-5, with 7 positions matching TRBD1. TRBJ2-7 explains the end of the DNA better; the J call may be wrong. Looked up from germline, CDR1 is SGHRS and CDR2 is YFSETQ. There are 13 residues in the CDR3. CDR3 region: CASSETGANEQYF. CDR3 DNA: TGCGCCAGCAGCGAAACAGGGGCTAACGAGCAGTACTTC.

Turning to this clone: The junction and the germline gene differ at one end; a read error may be behind it. Here the CDR3 reads CAGSLASGGSNQPQHF. CDR3 nucleotide sequence: TGCGCCGGCAGCTTGGCATCCGGGGGTAGCAATCAGCCCCAGCATTTT. The chain joins TRBV5-1 to TRBJ1-5; perhaps TRBD1 as D (5 bases). This CDR3 is 16 amino acids long. In germline, CDR1 is SGHRS, CDR2 YFSETQ.

The chain combines TRBV4-3 with TRBJ2-1; 10 bases align to TRBD2. V lost 1 base to trimming and J lost 3 bases; unmatched junction nucleotides: 3. Germline V gene lookup returns CDR1 LGHNA and CDR2 YSLEER. This CDR3 is built from 16 residues. The CDR3 loop is CASSQVAGGDYNEQFF. The CDR3 DNA reads TGCGCCAGCAGCCAAGTAGCGGGGGGCGACTACAATGAGCAGTTCTTC.

The genes are TRBV10-3 and TRBJ1-2, with D hard to call. V gave up 0 bases and J gave up 2 bases, with 7 bases separating them. The CDR3 runs 14 residues. Germline V CDR1 and CDR2: ENHRY, SYGVKD. Here the CDR3 DNA reads TGTGCCATCAGTGAGTCGCGACTAAACTATGGCTACACCTTC. This translates into CAISESRLNYGYTF.

The V and J genes are TRBV14 and TRBJ2-1, with 10 bases fitting TRBD2. The CDR3 covers 15 residues. V shed 0 bases, J shed 6 bases, and the junction held 2 bases outside the gene matches. The V gene's germline CDR1 is SGHDN and CDR2 FVKESK. The CDR3 sequence is CASSQELAGANEQFF. The CDR3 DNA follows: TGTGCCAGCAGCCAAGAGCTAGCGGGAGCCAATGAGCAGTTCTTC.

The V gene is TRBV29-1, the J gene TRBJ2-4; 14 nucleotides match TRBD2. The CDR3 runs 16 residues. The germline gives CDR1 SQVTM, CDR2 ANQGSEA. After removal of 3 bases from V and 7 bases from J, the junction contained 8 bases not matched to a gene. The CDR3 DNA is TGCAGCGTTGAGGGGACTAGCGGGAGAGTCAGCAACATTCAGTACTTC. It specifies CSVEGTSGRVSNIQYF.

Comments on this clone: This CDR3 is also generated by other DNA sequences in the sample. CDR3 sequence reads: CASSRDRGSGANVLTF. CDR3 DNA: TGTGCCAGCTCACGGGACAGGGGCTCCGGGGCCAACGTCCTGACTTTC. The V call is TRBV18, the J call TRBJ2-6, with TRBD1 matching 10 bases. The CDR3 contains 16 residues. Germline values: CDR1 KGHSH, CDR2 LQKENI. Unmatched junction bases numbered 4, after V lost 4 bases and J lost 4 bases. Full variable domain (outside the CDR3, taken from reference TRBV18 and TRBJ2-6): NAGVMQNPRHLVRRRGQEARLRCSPMKGHSHVYWYRQLPEEGLKFMVYLQKENIIDESGMPKERFSAEFPKEGPSILRIQQVVRGDSAAYFCASSRDRGSGANVLTFGAGSRLTVL.